This passage covers 10 T cell receptor beta chains from one sample sequenced in a study of control samples from healthy donors and cancer patients (TCRdb year 2020). The method behind the library was the immunoSEQ multiplex PCR assay. TCRdb mirrors the immuneACCESS table, restricted to in-frame sequences. Some clones are absent from its copies; in checked studies, under half trace to an unresolved V gene, and the reason for the others is unknown. This sample has approximately 150,000 clones in its table, and approximately 94% of those were observed once. Clones ranked in the top ten supply around 1.3% of the sample. Sequences were obtained from blood. These receptors all come from a woman in her late teens or twenties in good health.

This clone was counted once. This chain links TRBV28 with TRBJ1-6, with D possibly matching TRBD1 (5 bases). Germline V gives CDR1 MDHEN, CDR2 SYDVKM. The CDR3 runs 18 residues. The V end lost 5 bases, the J end lost 10 bases, and 27 bases lay between the germline ends. The CDR3 region has the DNA TGTGCCAGCAGTCCCCAATCCCTAGTTGCGGGGGTGGGATCACCCCTCCACTTT. Its translation is CASSPQSLVAGVGSPLHF.

This clone was recorded once. For the CDR3, the DNA is TGCGCCAGCAGCTCGGACCGCTCTATAGCAGGAAACACCATATATTTT. Translating gives CASSSDRSIAGNTIYF. The V and J genes are TRBV5-1 and TRBJ1-3, with unresolved D. CDR1 is SGHRS and CDR2 is YFSETQ in the germline V gene. Trimming cost V 3 bases and J 4 bases, with 17 bases left between them. This CDR3 contains 16 residues.

V and J are TRBV5-1 and TRBJ1-2; TRBD1 might be the D (6 bases). Per germline, CDR1 SGHRS and CDR2 YFSETQ. The CDR3 is 15 amino acids. Between the trimmed V and J ends, which lost 1 base and 0 bases, there was a span of 10 bases. CDR3 loop: CASSLLQGTNYGYTF. The CDR3 bases are TGCGCCAGCAGCTTGCTGCAGGGGACTAACTATGGCTACACCTTC.

The chain has TRBV24-1 and TRBJ1-5; the D is unclear. The V end lost 3 bases, the J end lost 2 bases, and 16 bases lay between the germline ends. Per the germline V gene, CDR1 is KGHDR and CDR2 is SFDVKD. The CDR3 is 17 residues long. CDR3 DNA: TGTGCCACCAGTGATAGGGATACCGGGATGGGCAATCAGCCCCAGCATTTT. Protein sequence: CATSDRDTGMGNQPQHF.

The chain has TRBV7-8 and TRBJ1-1; TRBD1 aligns across 8 bases. V lost 5 bases, J lost 4 bases, and 6 bases stayed unmatched. The CDR3 consists of 14 residues. Germline-derived CDR1 and CDR2 are SGHVS and FQNEAQ. CDR3 nucleotides: TGTGCCAGCAGCCCACGAACAGGGGGCACTGAAGCTTTCTTT. It codes for CASSPRTGGTEAFF.

This clone was observed a single time. The chain recombines TRBV28 with TRBJ2-2, with TRBD2 as a possible D gene (6 bases). Germline-derived CDR1 and CDR2 are MDHEN and SYDVKM. The V gene lost 5 bases and the J gene lost 7 bases, with 20 bases spanning the gap. This CDR3 has 16 amino acids. This CDR3 reads CASSQRRARADGELFF. The CDR3 DNA reads TGTGCCAGCAGTCAAAGGAGGGCCAGGGCCGACGGGGAGCTGTTTTTT.

The V and J genes are TRBV2 and TRBJ2-7, with a possible D match to TRBD1 (5 bases). The CDR3 runs 13 residues. Germline V CDR1 and CDR2: SNHLY, FYNNEI. V was cut by 6 bases and J by 0 bases, with 9 bases left in between. This CDR3 is CASRQDRSYEQYF. The CDR3 bases are TGTGCCAGCAGACAGGACCGCTCCTACGAGCAGTACTTC.

Here the CDR3 reads CASSQEGQVHSPLHF. The CDR3 DNA reads as TGTGCCAGCAGCCAGGAGGGACAGGTGCATTCACCCCTCCACTTT. The chain is built from TRBV4-2 and TRBJ1-6; the match to TRBD1 covers 8 bases. The germline gives CDR1 LGHNA, CDR2 YNFKEQ. The CDR3 is 15 residues long. The V and J ends lost 3 bases and 8 bases, in that order; junction bases with no gene match: 6.

The V call is TRBV11-2, the J call TRBJ1-6; D possibly corresponds to TRBD1 (5 bases). The ends were cut back, 1 base at V and 9 bases at J, with 10 bases in the middle. This CDR3 spans 14 amino acids. The V gene's germline CDR1 is SGHAT and CDR2 FQNNGV. CDR3 DNA: TGTGCCAGCAGCTTAGGGGGGGGAAGTTCACCCCTCCACTTT. Amino acid sequence: CASSLGGGSSPLHF.

This clone was counted a few times. This chain links TRBV7-2 with TRBJ1-2, with a possible D match to TRBD1 (5 bases). V was clipped by 5 bases and J by 6 bases, with 13 bases between them. The germline gives CDR1 SGHTA, CDR2 FQGNSA. CDR3 length: 13 amino acids. The chain's CDR3 is CASSPYRGDGYTF. CDR3 sequence (DNA): TGTGCCAGCAGCCCATACCGGGGGGATGGCTACACCTTC.